These 30 T cell receptor beta chains originate from one sample sequenced in a study of T cells after yellow fever vaccination. TCRdb reprocessed the 5' RACE reads with MiXCR, giving one entry per CDR3 protein. The data show 120,000 or so distinct CDR3 sequences, approximately 9% seen once. This sample comprised CD8+ T cells sorted from PBMCs, obtained on the day of the yellow fever booster vaccination. The receptors derive from a man aged 18 to 30 who received the YFV17D yellow fever vaccine.

The chain combines TRBV4-1 with TRBJ2-5; D possibly corresponds to TRBD2 (6 bases). The V gene lost 0 bases and the J gene lost 1 base, with 12 bases spanning the gap. The germline gives CDR1 MGHRA, CDR2 YSYEKL. The CDR3 loop spans 16 amino acids. The CDR3 sequence is CASSQEFGLSQETQYF. CDR3 bases: TGCGCCAGCAGCCAAGAATTCGGACTATCCCAAGAGACCCAGTACTTC.

The V gene is TRBV7-9, the J gene TRBJ2-1, with no clear D. Germline CDR1 and CDR2: SEHNR and FQNEAQ (reference sequence). The CDR3 sequence is 15 residues long. Deletions cut 1 base from V and 2 bases from J, with 9 bases between. In DNA form, the CDR3 reads TGTGCCAGCAGCTTAGTCGGGTTAGCCTACAATGAGCAGTTCTTC. Its protein is CASSLVGLAYNEQFF.

In this sample, this clonotype turned up a few times. The rearrangement links TRBV7-2 to TRBJ2-7, with 8 positions matching TRBD1. V was pared by 5 bases and J by 0 bases, with 6 bases of the junction left unmatched. The CDR3 has 15 residues. Germline CDR1 and CDR2: SGHTA and FQGNSA. The CDR3 DNA reads TGTGCCAGCAGCCGGACAGGGCGGAGCTCCTACGAGCAGTACTTC. Its protein product is CASSRTGRSSYEQYF.

This clonotype was observed a handful of times. The CDR3 region has the DNA TGCGCCAGCAGCCAAGTAGGGGGCGTCATTCAGTACTTC. Encoded protein: CASSQVGGVIQYF. The V call is TRBV4-3, the J call TRBJ2-4; 7 nucleotides agree with TRBD1. In germline, CDR1 is LGHNA, CDR2 YSLEER. CDR3 length equals 13 residues. V lost 1 base, J lost 9 bases, and 3 bases stayed unmatched.

This clonotype occurred a few times. J is TRBJ2-2 and V is TRBV10-3; 10 bases agree with TRBD1. This CDR3 is 17 amino acids long. Unmatched junction bases numbered 14, after V lost 6 bases and J lost 7 bases. Germline loops: CDR1 ENHRY, CDR2 SYGVKD. As DNA, the CDR3 is TGTGCCATCAGAACCCCATCTGGACAGGGGGAGAGCGGGGAGCTGTTTTTT. Translating gives CAIRTPSGQGESGELFF.

The chain uses TRBV6-5 and TRBJ1-1; the D gene is possibly TRBD1 (5 bases). Germline CDR1 reads MNHEY; CDR2 reads SVGAGI. This CDR3 comprises 14 residues. V was trimmed by 7 bases and J by 3 bases, leaving 15 bases between them. The CDR3 region has the DNA TGTGCCAGCACAATTGGGAGGGGCGACACTGAAGCTTTCTTT. Residues: CASTIGRGDTEAFF.

This rearrangement joins TRBV11-2 to TRBJ2-3, with 9 bases matching TRBD2. The CDR3 covers 17 residues. Germline assignment: CDR1 SGHAT and CDR2 FQNNGV. Trimming removed 1 base from V and 2 bases from J; junction bases left unmatched: 7. The chain's CDR3 is CASSLGAGGLITDTQYF. CDR3 nucleotide sequence: TGTGCCAGCAGCTTAGGAGCGGGGGGCCTGATCACAGATACGCAGTATTTT.

V gene TRBV6-6 combines with J gene TRBJ2-1; no definite D call. This CDR3 contains 12 residues. Per the germline V gene, CDR1 is MNHNY and CDR2 is SVGAGI (reference sequence). The ends were cut back, 7 bases at V and 7 bases at J, with 11 bases in the middle. The CDR3 loop is CASNDGTNEQFF. CDR3 bases: TGTGCCAGCAACGACGGAACTAATGAGCAGTTCTTC.

The chain joins TRBV6-5 to TRBJ1-1; D is ambiguous. This CDR3 is built from 14 residues. Trimming removed 0 bases from V and 1 base from J, with 6 bases in between. Germline CDR1 and CDR2: MNHEY and SVGAGI. CDR3 amino acids: CASSYSEGNTEAFF. As DNA, the CDR3 is TGTGCCAGCAGTTACTCGGAGGGGAACACTGAAGCTTTCTTT.

J is TRBJ2-1 and V is TRBV12-5; 10 bases are shared with TRBD1. Germline V gene lookup returns CDR1 LGHNT and CDR2 FRNRAP. With 4 bases clipped from V and 4 bases from J, the junction kept 4 bases outside the gene matches. This CDR3 comprises 15 residues. The CDR3 DNA reads as TGTGCTAGTGGTTCTGGACAGGGGGTTTACAATGAGCAGTTCTTC. Translated, it gives CASGSGQGVYNEQFF.

This clonotype was seen only a few times. The gene calls are TRBV7-2 and TRBJ2-7; D perhaps matches TRBD1 (7 bases). Germline V lookup: CDR1 SGHTA, CDR2 FQGNSA. V lost 2 bases and J 3 bases, leaving 11 bases between the germline ends. The CDR3 runs 14 residues. The CDR3 nucleotides are TGTGCCAGCAGCTTACGCCAGGGGGGCTACGAGCAGTACTTC. Its protein product is CASSLRQGGYEQYF.

The rearrangement uses TRBV10-3 and TRBJ2-3; 8 bases are shared with TRBD2. CDR1 ENHRY and CDR2 SYGVKD come from the germline V gene. This CDR3 has 17 amino acids. Trimming removed 0 bases from V and 0 bases from J; junction bases left unmatched: 5. The CDR3: CAISESGRGGSTDTQYF. The CDR3 region has the DNA TGTGCCATCAGTGAGTCGGGTCGCGGGGGGAGCACAGATACGCAGTATTTT.

This clonotype was detected only a few times. V and J are TRBV15 and TRBJ2-7; D unclear. The CDR3 has 15 residues. Germline V gene lookup returns CDR1 LNHNV and CDR2 YYDKDF (reference sequence). V lost 0 bases to trimming and J lost 4 bases, with 13 bases between them. CDR3 loop: CATSRDTQSSYEQYV. The CDR3 DNA sequence: TGTGCCACCAGCAGAGATACACAGAGCTCTTACGAGCAGTACGTC.

This clonotype occurred many times. This chain connects TRBV3-1 to TRBJ1-5; D gene unclear. Germline loops: CDR1 LGHDT, CDR2 YNNKEL (reference sequence). V was clipped by 4 bases and J by 0 bases, with 10 bases between them. CDR3 length: 15 residues. The CDR3 nucleotides are TGTGCCAGCAGCCCGGGAGTGAATAGCAATCAGCCCCAGCATTTT. This codes for CASSPGVNSNQPQHF.

The sample holds many counts of this clonotype. The rearrangement links TRBV12-3 or TRBV12-4 to TRBJ1-1, with unresolved D. The V end was cut by 4 bases, the J end by 0 bases, with 12 bases between. The CDR3 runs 15 residues. The DNA of the CDR3 is TGTGCCAGCAGTTCCCGGACCGCAATGAACACTGAAGCTTTCTTT. Residues: CASSSRTAMNTEAFF.

In this sample, this clonotype turned up a few times. V gene TRBV20-1 combines with J gene TRBJ1-4; D is undetermined. The V end was cut by 0 bases, the J end by 0 bases, with 8 bases between. The CDR3 runs 15 residues. Germline V gene sequence: CDR1 DFQATT, CDR2 SNEGSKA (reference sequence). Here the CDR3 DNA reads TGCAGTGCTAGAGATCTTGTTGCAACTAATGAAAAACTGTTTTTT. Its protein product is CSARDLVATNEKLFF.

Points on this clonotype: At one end the junction does not follow the germline gene, possibly because of a read error. V usage is TRBV9 and J usage is TRBJ2-1; weak D call: TRBD2 (6 bases). Per germline, CDR1 SGDLS and CDR2 YYNGEE. The length of the CDR3 is 15 residues. CDR3: CASSVAGVSYNERFF. The CDR3 DNA is TGTGCCAGCAGCGTAGCGGGGGTATCCTACAATGAGCGGTTCTTC.

This clonotype was picked up a small number of times. The J gene is TRBJ2-3, the V gene TRBV3-1, with D perhaps matching TRBD1 (6 bases). Looked up from germline, CDR1 is LGHDT and CDR2 is YNNKEL (reference sequence). This CDR3 has 16 amino acids. Trimming took 4 bases from V and 0 from J, leaving 14 bases between them. Here the CDR3 reads CASSPEGVTSTDTQYF. CDR3 DNA: TGTGCCAGCAGCCCCGAGGGGGTCACTAGCACAGATACGCAGTATTTT.

This clonotype was detected a few times. The rearrangement links TRBV7-9 to TRBJ2-1; perhaps TRBD2 as D (6 bases). The V and J ends lost 3 bases and 1 base respectively, with 10 bases between them. This CDR3 has 15 residues. Germline V gives CDR1 SEHNR, CDR2 FQNEAQ (reference sequence). The DNA for the CDR3 is TGTGCCAGCAGCTTTACAGCGGGTTCCTACAATGAGCAGTTCTTC. This encodes CASSFTAGSYNEQFF.

This sequence joins TRBV6-2 or TRBV6-3 and TRBJ1-5; D is unclear. The CDR3 is made up of 14 amino acids. Trimming pared 0 bases from V and 7 bases from J, leaving 10 bases between. Looked up from germline, CDR1 is MNHEY and CDR2 is SVGEGT. The CDR3 sequence: CASSYSSTGQPQHF. The CDR3 coding sequence is TGTGCCAGCAGTTACTCGTCGACTGGGCAGCCCCAGCATTTT.

This clonotype has a handful of counts. The genes are TRBV12-3 or TRBV12-4 and TRBJ2-5, with D maybe TRBD1 (5 bases). With 0 bases removed from V and 0 bases from J, the gap between germline ends came to 17 bases. This CDR3 comprises 18 residues. The CDR3 DNA sequence: TGTGCCAGCAGTTTAGCGGGGTCCAGGGCGGAGTACCAAGAGACCCAGTACTTC. Residues: CASSLAGSRAEYQETQYF.

V gene TRBV5-1 combines with J gene TRBJ2-5; tentatively, D is TRBD1 (5 bases). V shed 0 bases and J shed 5 bases, with 11 bases lying between them. CDR3 length equals 14 residues. Germline V gene sequence: CDR1 SGHRS, CDR2 YFSETQ. CDR3 loop: CASSLDQGWETQYF. CDR3 nucleotide sequence: TGCGCCAGCAGCTTGGATCAGGGCTGGGAGACCCAGTACTTC.

This clonotype has more than one count but fewer than ten. The chain has TRBV20-1 and TRBJ2-3; D perhaps matches TRBD2 (6 bases). From germline, CDR1 is DFQATT and CDR2 SNEGSKA (reference sequence). Trimming left V 3 bases short and J 2 bases short, with 18 bases between. The CDR3 has 16 residues. This CDR3 reads CSARDPGGAYTDTQYF. DNA for the CDR3: TGCAGTGCTAGGGACCCTGGCGGGGCATACACAGATACGCAGTATTTT.

In this sample, this clonotype turned up many times. The rearrangement links TRBV4-1 to TRBJ2-3; 8 positions match TRBD1. Per the germline V gene, CDR1 is MGHRA and CDR2 is YSYEKL. J was trimmed by 5 bases and V by 4 bases; bases with no gene match: 5. This CDR3 has 14 residues. DNA of the CDR3: TGCGCCAGCAGCCGTGGACAGGGCAAAGATACGCAGTATTTT. Amino acids: CASSRGQGKDTQYF.

The rearrangement uses TRBV13 and TRBJ2-5; D is ambiguous. Trimming pared 5 bases from V and 5 bases from J, leaving 9 bases between. CDR3 length: 12 amino acids. Germline CDR1 reads PRHDT; CDR2 reads FYEKMQ (reference sequence). The CDR3 DNA is TGTGCCAGCAGCCCCGCGGATGAGACCCAGTACTTC. Amino acids: CASSPADETQYF.

This clonotype occurred once. The rearrangement uses TRBV7-6 and TRBJ2-7; D remains ambiguous. Germline CDR1 and CDR2: SGHVS and FNYEAQ. The V and J ends lost 1 base and 2 bases respectively, with 6 bases between them. This CDR3 contains 13 residues. CDR3 amino acids: CASSLESTYEQYF. In nucleotides, the CDR3 is TGTGCCAGCAGCTTAGAGAGCACCTACGAGCAGTACTTC.

This clonotype has only a few counts. V is TRBV20-1 and J is TRBJ2-7; 8 bases map to TRBD1. V lost 0 bases to trimming and J lost 3 bases; unmatched junction nucleotides: 4. Germline CDR1 reads DFQATT; CDR2 reads SNEGSKA (reference sequence). This CDR3 comprises 14 residues. The CDR3 nucleotides read TGCAGTGCTAGAGATCGGGACAGGATCTACGAGCAGTACTTC. It specifies CSARDRDRIYEQYF.

In this sample, this clonotype turned up a few times. The chain uses TRBV7-9 and TRBJ2-6, with D perhaps TRBD1 or TRBD2 (5 bases each). Trimming removed 8 bases from V and 2 bases from J, with 31 bases in between. The CDR3 is 21 residues long. CDR1 is SEHNR and CDR2 is FQNEAQ in the germline V gene (reference sequence). CDR3 loop: CASWGSLGRPTPVAGANVLTF. The CDR3 nucleotides read TGTGCCAGCTGGGGGTCGCTCGGACGGCCTACCCCCGTTGCTGGGGCCAACGTCCTGACTTTC.

The rearrangement joins TRBV4-3 to TRBJ2-7; D unclear. The CDR3 is made up of 14 amino acids. Trimming removed 4 bases from V and 3 bases from J, with 13 bases in between. CDR1 LGHNA and CDR2 YSLEER come from the germline V gene. The CDR3 spells CASSPELGSYEQYF. CDR3 DNA sequence: TGCGCCAGCAGCCCCGAACTGGGCAGCTACGAGCAGTACTTC.

This clonotype was seen a few times. This chain links TRBV7-3 with TRBJ2-5; D may be TRBD1 (6 bases). Deletions cut 3 bases from V and 4 bases from J, with 12 bases between. Per the germline V gene, CDR1 is SGHTA and CDR2 is FQGTGA. The CDR3 extends over 14 amino acids. CDR3 residues: CASSFQAGVETQYF. CDR3 DNA sequence: TGTGCCAGCAGCTTTCAGGCAGGGGTAGAGACCCAGTACTTC.